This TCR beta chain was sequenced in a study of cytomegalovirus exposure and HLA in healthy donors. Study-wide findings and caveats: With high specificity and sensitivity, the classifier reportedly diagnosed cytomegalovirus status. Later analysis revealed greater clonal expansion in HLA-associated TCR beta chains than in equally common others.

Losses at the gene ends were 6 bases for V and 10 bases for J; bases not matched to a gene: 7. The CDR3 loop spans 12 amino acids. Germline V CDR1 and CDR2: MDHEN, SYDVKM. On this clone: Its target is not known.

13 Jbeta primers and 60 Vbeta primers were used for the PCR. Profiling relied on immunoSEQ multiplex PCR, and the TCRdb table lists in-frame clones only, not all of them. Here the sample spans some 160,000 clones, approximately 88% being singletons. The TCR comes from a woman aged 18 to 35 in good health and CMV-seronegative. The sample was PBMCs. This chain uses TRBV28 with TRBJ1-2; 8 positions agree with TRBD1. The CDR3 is CASRGAGGDYTF. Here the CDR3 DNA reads TGTGCCAGCAGAGGGGCAGGGGGCGACTACACCTTC.